Following are 14 T cell receptor beta chains from one sample sequenced in a study of cytomegalovirus exposure and HLA in healthy donors. PCR was performed using 60 Vbeta and 13 Jbeta primers. The method was immunoSEQ multiplex PCR; TCRdb's version includes in-frame clones alone and lacks a portion of them. The sample consists of roughly 220,000 clones, about 70% of them appearing once. The sample was PBMCs. These TCRs come from a man aged 35-49 years in good health and CMV-seropositive.

V gene TRBV5-1 combines with J gene TRBJ2-1; 12 nucleotides agree with TRBD1. Germline V CDR1 and CDR2: SGHRS, YFSETQ. J lost 6 bases, V lost 6 bases, and 4 bases had no gene match. CDR3 size: 14 residues. The CDR3 sequence is CASMGTGGFNEQFF. In DNA, the CDR3 is TGCGCCAGCATGGGGACAGGGGGCTTCAATGAGCAGTTCTTC.

This clone has just a few counts. The CDR3 DNA follows: TGTGCCAGCAGTTTAGCGACAGGGGCCTACGAGCAGTACTTC. Protein sequence: CASSLATGAYEQYF. This chain uses TRBV28 with TRBJ2-5; 8 positions match TRBD1. The J call may be faulty, since TRBJ2-7 better matches the DNA end. The CDR3 spans 14 residues. Germline V gene data show CDR1 as MDHEN and CDR2 as SYDVKM.

This chain links TRBV7-2 with TRBJ2-7, with 9 bases fitting TRBD2. V lost 8 bases to trimming and J lost 0 bases; unmatched junction nucleotides: 5. Germline CDR1 reads SGHTA; CDR2 reads FQGNSA. The CDR3 runs to 14 residues. CDR3 region: CASAAGGSSYEQYF. CDR3 bases: TGTGCCAGCGCCGCGGGGGGGAGCTCCTACGAGCAGTACTTC.

The chain couples TRBV5-8 to TRBJ2-2; 8 bases are a match to TRBD1. The CDR3 sequence is 16 residues long. Per the germline V gene, CDR1 is SGHTS and CDR2 is YDEGEE. The V gene end was trimmed by 4 bases and the J gene end by 6 bases; junction bases not matched to a gene: 11. The CDR3 DNA sequence: TGTGCCAGCAGCCCGCGGACAGGGACATTCCCCGGGGAGCTGTTTTTT. Protein: CASSPRTGTFPGELFF. Looking up the rest from reference TRBV5-8 and TRBJ2-2 gives the full variable domain: EAGVTQSPTHLIKTRGQQATLRCSPISGHTSVYWYQQALGLGLQFLLWYDEGEERNRGNFPPRFSGRQFPNYSSELNVNALELEDSALYLCASSPRTGTFPGELFFGEGSRLTVL.

The rearrangement links TRBV5-6 to TRBJ1-5; unclear D gene. Trimming took off 1 base at V and 6 bases at J, with 5 bases between the two ends. The CDR3 contains 12 residues. Germline V gene data show CDR1 as SGHDT and CDR2 as YYEEEE. DNA of the CDR3: TGTGCCAGCAGCTTGCTCGGTCAGCCCCAGCATTTT. This encodes CASSLLGQPQHF.

The V gene is TRBV27, the J gene TRBJ2-3; D is unresolved. CDR1 is MNHEY, CDR2 SMNVEV, per germline (reference sequence). The CDR3 covers 14 residues. The V end was cut by 5 bases, the J end by 0 bases, with 9 bases between. The CDR3 is CASSGQSSTDTQYF. CDR3 nucleotide sequence: TGTGCCAGCAGTGGGCAGTCTAGCACAGATACGCAGTATTTT.

This chain links TRBV5-1 with TRBJ2-1; possible D gene TRBD1, 6 bases. The germline CDR1 and CDR2 sequences are SGHRS and YFSETQ. CDR3 size: 14 residues. V lost 0 bases to trimming and J lost 4 bases, with 8 bases between them. CDR3 DNA: TGCGCCAGCAGCTTGGGACAGGAATACAATGAGCAGTTCTTC. Its protein product is CASSLGQEYNEQFF.

The V and J genes are TRBV27 and TRBJ1-2; 7 bases agree with TRBD1. V lost 3 bases to trimming and J lost 5 bases; unmatched junction nucleotides: 9. Germline CDR1 reads MNHEY; CDR2 reads SMNVEV (reference sequence). This CDR3 is built from 15 residues. CDR3 region: CASSFIQQGIYGYTF. The CDR3 DNA is TGTGCCAGCAGTTTCATTCAACAGGGGATTTATGGCTACACCTTC.

This sequence joins TRBV4-1 and TRBJ2-7; 8 nucleotides align to TRBD1. The length of the CDR3 is 16 residues. The ends lost 0 bases at V and 1 base at J; junction bases unmatched: 5. The germline gives CDR1 MGHRA, CDR2 YSYEKL. The CDR3 sequence is CASSQDPGQVSYEQYF. DNA for the CDR3: TGCGCCAGCAGCCAAGATCCGGGACAGGTGTCCTACGAGCAGTACTTC.

The chain joins TRBV10-3 to TRBJ2-3; TRBD2 aligns across 8 bases. The CDR3 has 16 residues. In germline, CDR1 is ENHRY, CDR2 SYGVKD. The junction had 12 bases not matched to a gene; V was cut back by 4 bases and J by 6 bases. The CDR3 region is CAISVSSGGATDTQYF. The CDR3 region has the DNA TGTGCCATCAGTGTATCTTCCGGGGGGGCCACGGATACGCAGTATTTT.

The chain joins TRBV4-2 to TRBJ2-7; tentative D call: TRBD2 (6 bases). Trimming shortened V by 1 base and J by 5 bases, and 18 bases separated the two germline ends. This CDR3 has 16 residues. CDR1 LGHNA and CDR2 YNFKEQ come from the germline V gene. CDR3 region: CASSQVGPLGGNEQYF. The CDR3 DNA reads TGTGCCAGCAGCCAAGTGGGCCCCCTGGGAGGAAACGAGCAGTACTTC.

The J gene is TRBJ1-2, the V gene TRBV2; unclear D gene. With 6 bases removed from V and 2 bases from J, the gap between germline ends came to 25 bases. The CDR3 has 18 amino acids. Looked up from germline, CDR1 is SNHLY and CDR2 is FYNNEI. CDR3 in amino acids: CASRLLFFIKRRNYGYTF. The CDR3 coding sequence is TGTGCCAGCAGGTTACTGTTTTTTATAAAGAGGCGCAACTATGGCTACACCTTC.

The chain has TRBV4-3 and TRBJ2-7; 7 nucleotides agree with TRBD1. Germline CDR1 LGHNA, CDR2 YSLEER. The CDR3 is made up of 15 amino acids. The V segment lost 2 bases and the J segment 3 bases; nucleotides outside the gene matches: 7. This chain's CDR3 is CASSQYPGGVYEQYF. CDR3 sequence (DNA): TGCGCCAGCAGCCAATACCCAGGGGGTGTCTACGAGCAGTACTTC.

This clone was counted a single time. The chain is built from TRBV7-9 and TRBJ2-3, with 14 bases fitting TRBD2. V was clipped by 3 bases and J by 5 bases; unmatched bases: 10. CDR3 length: 18 residues. The germline gives CDR1 SEHNR, CDR2 FQNEAQ (reference sequence). CDR3 in amino acids: CASSFRMTSGGAGDTQYF. As DNA, the CDR3 is TGTGCCAGCAGCTTTCGCATGACTAGCGGGGGGGCGGGAGATACGCAGTATTTT.